This record looks at one T cell receptor beta chain sequence and its context. This entry comes from a study of graft-versus-host responses after intestinal transplantation. Study-wide background: Transplant recipients had multivisceral, liver-intestinal, or isolated intestinal grafts. Anti-thymocyte globulin induction preceded roughly 3 years of tacrolimus and steroid maintenance in all recipients. Regarding the study as a whole: GvH clones occurred in recipient marrow; some first appeared in ileum or blood.

This CDR3 comprises 13 residues. Trimming shortened V by 0 bases and J by 7 bases, and 9 bases separated the two germline ends. CDR1 and CDR2 from the germline V gene are SGHDN and FVKESK. Sorting of proliferating CFSE-low CD3+CD4+ and CD3+CD8+ responders took place after the reaction. TCRdb's table, derived via immunoSEQ multiplex PCR, lists solely in-frame clones and lacks some. Of some 13,000 clones listed, 30% to 40% were seen once; the top ten hold more than 1%. The receptor comes from a human patient who received an intestinal transplant. The rearrangement links TRBV14 to TRBJ1-2, with a weak D call TRBD1 (5 bases). Sequences were derived from alloreactive CD4+ T cells from a mixed lymphocyte reaction culture, sampled before intestinal transplant. Subset of the sample: CFSE-low proliferating T cells sorted from approximately six-day pre-transplant mixed lymphocyte reaction (GvH or HvG direction). DNA of the CDR3: TGTGCCAGCAGCCAAGACAGGGTTGGTGGCTACACCTTC. It is translated as CASSQDRVGGYTF. Together with reference TRBV14 and TRBJ1-2, the CDR3 gives the full variable domain: EAGVTQFPSHSVIEKGQTVTLRCDPISGHDNLYWYRRVMGKEIKFLLHFVKESKQDESGMPNNRFLAERTGGTYSTLKVQPAELEDSGVYFCASSQDRVGGYTFGSGTRLTVV.